This T cell receptor beta chain appears in the sequencing data of a study of cytomegalovirus exposure and HLA in healthy donors. The CDR3 is 15 amino acids. Germline values: CDR1 SGHRS, CDR2 YFSETQ. V lost 6 bases to trimming and J lost 5 bases, with 17 bases between them. This clone was picked up one time. The target antigen is unknown. Assay used: immunoSEQ multiplex PCR; TCRdb lists only in-frame clones, some missing. The sample includes over 150,000 clones, roughly 85% of them seen just once. Separate from the approximately 700-subject first cohort was the approximately 110-subject validation cohort, to which the donors belonged. General study findings and limits: Cytomegalovirus-associated status was assigned to about 150 TCR beta chains. Reports indicated that the classifier achieved high specificity and sensitivity in diagnosing cytomegalovirus status. One later analysis, an examination of the 120 or so validation repertoires, found that first-cohort TCR clusters tended to co-occur in them.

The chain links TRBV5-1 to TRBJ1-4; TRBD1 is a possible D gene (6 bases). Source material: PBMCs. The TCR sequence derives from a man between 18 and 35 years old in good health and CMV-seropositive. CDR3 amino acids: CASKTDGQINEKLFF. The CDR3 bases are TGCGCCAGCAAAACCGACGGACAGATAAATGAAAAACTGTTTTTT.